This TCR beta chain was sequenced in a study of cytotoxic CD8 clonotypes in ibrutinib-treated CLL. Study summary: Results showed approximately 25 partial and 2 complete responses; following median 68 months, around 15 remained remitted, about 12 advanced.

Whole-study findings and limits: Patients with sustained remission and those progressing were sampled at differing times.

Comment on this clone: Its antigen is unknown.

Germline assignment: CDR1 ENHRY and CDR2 SYGVKD. Trimming left V 9 bases short and J 2 bases short, with 8 bases between. This CDR3 region has 12 residues. TCRdb keeps only in-frame clones here, not all; method: immunoSEQ multiplex PCR. The sample lists 150,000 or so clones, over 65% seen once, with around 2.1% in the top ten. The chain recombines TRBV10-3 with TRBJ2-1; D not certain. This TCR derives from a human donor with chronic lymphocytic leukemia. Sample: PBMCs, taken after 12 months of ibrutinib treatment. This chain's CDR3 is CAINSAYNEQFF. CDR3 in DNA: TGTGCCATTAACAGCGCCTACAATGAGCAGTTCTTC.